Presented here are 31 T cell receptor beta chains from one specimen sequenced in a study of Graves' ophthalmopathy and Graves' hyperthyroidism. As the template, RNA transcripts were used to amplify TCR beta CDR3 regions. First-round RT-PCR relied on HTBI primers, and a second-round multiplex PCR came next. TCRdb re-analysed the multiplex PCR reads in MiXCR, keeping a single row per CDR3 protein. Of roughly 1.1 million distinct CDR3 sequences listed, 35% to 45% are singletons. The sequenced material came from peripheral blood or thyroid tissue (not recorded which). Receptor source: an adult man with Graves' hyperthyroidism.

The table lists this clonotype with many counts. The chain links TRBV7-2 to TRBJ2-2; 14 bases align to TRBD2. V was pared by 5 bases and J by 5 bases, with 4 bases of the junction left unmatched. CDR1 and CDR2 (germline): SGHTA, FQGNSA. This CDR3 has 16 residues. In nucleotides, the CDR3 is TGTGCCAGCAGCACCCGGACTAGCGGGGGGACCGGGGAGCTGTTTTTT. This encodes CASSTRTSGGTGELFF.

This clonotype was counted once. A much larger clone differs by one base, so this may be a read error. The conserved phenylalanine or tryptophan is not found at the CDR3 terminus, so this likely reflects a read error. DNA for the CDR3: TGCAGTGCTAGGACCCGGGGCGCGTGGGGCTATGGCTACACCTGC. It encodes CSARTRGAWGYGYTC. This chain uses TRBV20-1 with TRBJ1-2; D perhaps matches TRBD1 (5 bases). CDR1 and CDR2 (germline): DFQATT, SNEGSKA (reference sequence). This CDR3 is built from 15 residues. V gave up 3 bases and J gave up 4 bases, with 18 bases separating them.

This clonotype was found many times. This chain connects TRBV12-3 or TRBV12-4 to TRBJ2-5; D may be TRBD1 (6 bases). Trimming removed 4 bases at V and 0 bases at J, with 15 bases between. CDR3 length: 16 amino acids. The CDR3, as DNA: TGTGCCAGCAGTTCGTACAGGGTGGCGGACCAAGAGACCCAGTACTTC. This sequence encodes CASSSYRVADQETQYF.

This clonotype was counted at least ten times. The gene calls are TRBV2 and TRBJ2-5; 7 positions agree with TRBD1. The junction had 10 bases not matched to a gene; V was cut back by 10 bases and J by 5 bases. The CDR3 runs 13 residues. CDR1 SNHLY and CDR2 FYNNEI come from the germline V gene. CDR3 DNA: TGTGCCACCTTATTTGGGACAGTCGAGACCCAGTACTTC. Amino acids: CATLFGTVETQYF. The full variable domain, rest sourced from reference TRBV2 and TRBJ2-5, is EPEVTQTPSHQVTQMGQEVILRCVPISNHLYFYWYRQILGQKVEFLVSFYNNEISEKSEIFDDQFSVERPDGSNFTLKIRSTKLEDSAMYFCATLFGTVETQYFGPGTRLLVL.

At least ten counts were recorded for this clonotype. The chain is built from TRBV20-1 and TRBJ1-6; 8 positions match TRBD1. V gave up 3 bases and J gave up 9 bases; unmatched junction bases: 10. Germline V gene data show CDR1 as DFQATT and CDR2 as SNEGSKA (reference sequence). CDR3 length: 15 residues. The chain's CDR3 is CSASFGGTGGSPLHF. CDR3 nucleotide sequence: TGCAGTGCTAGTTTTGGCGGGACAGGAGGTTCACCCCTCCACTTT.

The chain links TRBV29-1 to TRBJ1-4; TRBD1 might be the D (6 bases). V shed 7 bases and J shed 4 bases, with 19 bases lying between them. Germline CDR1 reads SQVTM; CDR2 reads ANQGSEA. The CDR3 sequence is 15 residues long. Written as DNA, the CDR3 is TGCAGCGCCGCTGCCACAGGGACGGGTAATGAAAAACTGTTTTTT. Translation gives CSAAATGTGNEKLFF.

Concerning this clonotype itself: The CDR3 end shows no conserved phenylalanine or tryptophan, and so a read error is likely. The DNA is omitted, as the CDR3 cannot be located on it reliably, and the CDR3 follows TCRdb's listing. The genes are TRBV6-5 and TRBJ1-4. The CDR3 length equals 8 residues, ends included. Germline-derived CDR1 and CDR2 are MNHEY and SVGAGI. This chain's CDR3 is CASRKNGL.

This clonotype was seen a handful of times. The chain is built from TRBV27 and TRBJ2-7; 7 nucleotides agree with TRBD1. The CDR3 has 12 residues. Trimming removed 6 bases from V and 6 bases from J; junction bases left unmatched: 5. Germline loops: CDR1 MNHEY, CDR2 SMNVEV (reference sequence). The CDR3 DNA is TGTGCCAGCAGCGACAGGGCGGGCGAGCAGTACTTC. Translated, it gives CASSDRAGEQYF.

The table lists this clonotype with many counts. The chain is built from TRBV7-8 and TRBJ1-6; possibly TRBD1 for D (5 bases). The germline CDR1 and CDR2 sequences are SGHVS and FQNEAQ. V shed 5 bases and J shed 9 bases, with 23 bases lying between them. This CDR3 comprises 17 residues. CDR3 nucleotide sequence: TGTGCCAGCAGCGAGCAGGGAGCGGTGTCTTCGGGTTCACCCCTCCACTTT. Protein sequence: CASSEQGAVSSGSPLHF. Full variable domain (outside the CDR3, taken from reference TRBV7-8 and TRBJ1-6): GAGVSQSPRYKVAKRGQDVALRCDPISGHVSLFWYQQALGQGPEFLTYFQNEAQLDKSGLPSDRFFAERPEGSVSTLKIQRTQQEDSAVYLCASSEQGAVSSGSPLHFGNGTRLTVT.

This clonotype showed up many times. The chain couples TRBV7-2 to TRBJ2-5, with 7 nucleotides matching TRBD1. Germline lookup yields CDR1 SGHTA and CDR2 FQGNSA. Trimming cost V 3 bases and J 5 bases; bases outside gene matches: 3. The CDR3 is made up of 13 amino acids. This CDR3 is CASSFVDRETQYF. The DNA of the CDR3 is TGTGCCAGCAGCTTCGTGGACAGGGAGACCCAGTACTTC.

This clonotype has ten or more counts. The chain is built from TRBV25-1 and TRBJ2-1; D is possibly TRBD2 (6 bases). Looked up from germline, CDR1 is MGHDK and CDR2 is SYGVNS. CDR3 length: 13 residues. V was cut by 4 bases and J by 4 bases, with 8 bases left in between. The DNA for the CDR3 is TGTGCCAGCAGTGCGGGACTGTACAATGAGCAGTTCTTC. Protein: CASSAGLYNEQFF.

This chain connects TRBV7-6 to TRBJ2-7; 8 bases are a match to TRBD1. Germline lookup yields CDR1 SGHVS and CDR2 FNYEAQ. The CDR3 length is 16 residues. The V and J ends lost 3 bases and 2 bases, in that order; junction bases with no gene match: 9. CDR3: CASSFRDRLTAYEQYF. CDR3 in DNA: TGTGCCAGCAGCTTCCGGGACAGGCTGACTGCCTACGAGCAGTACTTC. The full variable domain, in which reference TRBV7-6 and TRBJ2-7 provide the parts outside the CDR3, is GAGVSQSPRYKVTKRGQDVALRCDPISGHVSLYWYRQALGQGPEFLTYFNYEAQQDKSGLPNDRFSAERPEGSISTLTIQRTEQRDSAMYRCASSFRDRLTAYEQYFGPGTRLTVT.

Regarding this clonotype: A much larger clone lies one base from this, so it may be a read error. The V call is TRBV20-1, the J call TRBJ1-2; no clear D. Germline V gene sequence: CDR1 DFQATT, CDR2 SNEGSKA (reference sequence). This CDR3 has 13 residues. V gave up 3 bases and J gave up 1 base, with 9 bases separating them. The CDR3 region is CSASLGVNYGYTF. The CDR3 nucleotides read TGCAGTGCTAGCTTAGGCGTTAACTATGGCTACACCTTC.

A few counts support this clonotype. The chain is built from TRBV10-3 and TRBJ1-5, with 7 nucleotides matching TRBD1. The CDR3 spans 15 residues. The germline V gene has CDR1 ENHRY and CDR2 SYGVKD. The junction had 0 bases not matched to a gene; V was cut back by 0 bases and J by 1 base. The CDR3 DNA reads TGTGCCATCAGTGAGTCACAGGGGAGCAATCAGCCCCAGCATTTT. Residues: CAISESQGSNQPQHF.

This clonotype has a count of ten or more. This rearrangement joins TRBV24-1 to TRBJ1-1, with D possibly being TRBD1 (5 bases). CDR1 is KGHDR and CDR2 is SFDVKD in the germline V gene. The CDR3 has 16 residues. Trimming removed 6 bases from V and 3 bases from J, with 19 bases in between. Written as DNA, the CDR3 is TGTGCCACCAGTATCCTCGACGGACATCTCGACACTGAAGCTTTCTTT. This encodes CATSILDGHLDTEAFF.

The table lists this clonotype with many counts. The chain combines TRBV6-5 with TRBJ1-1, with D perhaps TRBD1 (6 bases). The CDR3 is made up of 15 amino acids. V dropped 4 bases and J dropped 0 bases, with 12 bases sitting between them. The germline V gene has CDR1 MNHEY and CDR2 SVGAGI. CDR3 nucleotide sequence: TGTGCCAGCAGTTCTCAGACAGGAATGAACACTGAAGCTTTCTTT. Translating it yields CASSSQTGMNTEAFF.

A note on this clonotype: A much larger clone is a single base away; this may be a read error. The rearrangement uses TRBV6-5 and TRBJ2-5; D not certain. The germline V and J ends were trimmed by 10 bases and 0 bases, with 12 bases remaining between them. The CDR3 length is 13 residues. From germline, CDR1 is MNHEY and CDR2 SVGAGI. The CDR3 region has the DNA TGTGCCACGTCCAGGCAGTACCAAGAGACCCAGTACTTC. Translation: CATSRQYQETQYF.

V gene TRBV10-3 combines with J gene TRBJ1-6; D uncertain. The CDR3 loop spans 14 amino acids. The ends were cut back, 4 bases at V and 6 bases at J, with 10 bases in the middle. Germline V lookup: CDR1 ENHRY, CDR2 SYGVKD. CDR3 coding DNA: TGTGCCATCAGTGTATCGGGGTCTAATTCACCCCTCCACTTT. Residues: CAISVSGSNSPLHF.

V gene TRBV9 combines with J gene TRBJ2-7, with D perhaps TRBD2 (6 bases). The ends were cut back, 0 bases at V and 5 bases at J, with 9 bases in the middle. Per the germline V gene, CDR1 is SGDLS and CDR2 is YYNGEE. This CDR3 region has 13 residues. The CDR3 DNA sequence: TGTGCCAGCAGCGTAGATTGGAGGGACGAGCAGTACTTC. It codes for CASSVDWRDEQYF.

A few counts support this clonotype. The V and J genes are TRBV7-9 and TRBJ2-7; D call uncertain. In germline, CDR1 is SEHNR, CDR2 FQNEAQ (reference sequence). V shed 5 bases and J shed 3 bases, with 17 bases lying between them. The CDR3 consists of 15 residues. The DNA for the CDR3 is TGTGCCAGCAGCCACTCATCTTTAGGCATCTACGAGCAGTACTTC. Its translation: CASSHSSLGIYEQYF.

The V gene is TRBV24-1, the J gene TRBJ2-1; 7 bases align to TRBD1. This CDR3 region has 16 residues. Trimming cost V 5 bases and J 5 bases; bases outside gene matches: 11. CDR1 and CDR2 from the germline V gene are KGHDR and SFDVKD. The CDR3 DNA reads as TGTGCCACCAGTGGCCAGACAGGGAAGTCGCACAATGAGCAGTTCTTC. Translating it yields CATSGQTGKSHNEQFF.

CDR3 loop: CASSPGQGASRNSPLHF. The CDR3 nucleotides are TGTGCCAGCAGCCCGGGACAGGGGGCCAGCCGAAATTCACCCCTCCACTTT. The chain joins TRBV7-8 to TRBJ1-6; 12 bases match TRBD1. J lost 7 bases, V lost 5 bases, and 9 bases had no gene match. The CDR3 is made up of 17 amino acids. Germline CDR1 reads SGHVS; CDR2 reads FQNEAQ.

The chain uses TRBV7-6 and TRBJ1-3; D ambiguous. Germline loops: CDR1 SGHVS, CDR2 FNYEAQ. V was trimmed by 2 bases and J by 4 bases, leaving 6 bases between them. CDR3 size: 13 residues. CDR3 loop: CASSLRLGNTIYF. The CDR3, as DNA: TGTGCCAGCAGCTTACGTCTGGGAAACACCATATATTTT.

This clonotype has ten or more counts. V gene TRBV11-1 combines with J gene TRBJ2-7; 10 bases are a match to TRBD1. This CDR3 comprises 14 residues. Unmatched junction bases numbered 6, after V lost 4 bases and J lost 6 bases. The germline CDR1 and CDR2 sequences are SGHAT and FQDESV (reference sequence). The CDR3 bases are TGTGCCAGCAGCTCCGGGACAGGGGTCGCCGAGCAGTACTTC. It codes for CASSSGTGVAEQYF.

Of note for this clonotype: An end of the junction differs from the germline gene, which may be a read error. The V gene is TRBV12-3 or TRBV12-4, the J gene TRBJ1-2; 7 bases are a match to TRBD1. The CDR3 totals 15 residues. The DNA of the CDR3 is TGTGCCAGCAGAGAGACAGGGCTAACTAACTATGGCTACGCCTTC. It specifies CASRETGLTNYGYAF.

This sequence joins TRBV15 and TRBJ1-2; a possible D gene is TRBD1 (6 bases). CDR1 and CDR2 (germline): LNHNV, YYDKDF (reference sequence). V lost 5 bases and J 5 bases, leaving 18 bases between the germline ends. The CDR3 spans 15 residues. CDR3 DNA sequence: TGTGCCACCAGCCCGAACAGGGCTTGGGGTTATGGCTACACCTTC. Protein product: CATSPNRAWGYGYTF. The full variable domain, completed using reference TRBV15 and TRBJ1-2, is DAMVIQNPRYQVTQFGKPVTLSCSQTLNHNVMYWYQQKSSQAPKLLFHYYDKDFNNEADTPDNFQSRRPNTSFCFLDIRSPGLGDTAMYLCATSPNRAWGYGYTFGSGTRLTVV.

The rearrangement links TRBV10-3 to TRBJ1-2; D is ambiguous. V lost 3 bases to trimming and J lost 8 bases, with 13 bases between them. Germline lookup yields CDR1 ENHRY and CDR2 SYGVKD. The CDR3 consists of 13 residues. Written as DNA, the CDR3 is TGTGCCATCAGTGACTTGGCGGGTCGGGGCTACACCTTC. Its translation is CAISDLAGRGYTF.

Details on this clonotype: A read error may explain this, as a much larger clone is one base away. The rearrangement links TRBV7-2 to TRBJ2-7, with TRBD2 matching over 12 bases. This CDR3 is 14 amino acids long. CDR1 and CDR2 (germline): SGHTA, FQGNSA. This CDR3 is CVSSPTSGRSEQYF. The CDR3 nucleotides are TGTGTCAGCAGCCCGACTAGCGGGAGAAGTGAGCAGTACTTC.

V usage is TRBV12-3 or TRBV12-4 and J usage is TRBJ2-5; 8 positions agree with TRBD1. The CDR3 is 15 residues long. The V gene end was trimmed by 6 bases and the J gene end by 3 bases; junction bases not matched to a gene: 9. The CDR3 is CASSHRQGFEETQYF. CDR3 sequence (DNA): TGTGCCAGCAGCCATCGACAGGGGTTTGAAGAGACCCAGTACTTC.

Here the CDR3 reads CSARDRVAQGVFF. DNA for the CDR3: TGCAGTGCTAGAGATAGGGTGGCGCAGGGGGTTTTTTTT. This chain joins TRBV20-1 and TRBJ1-4; TRBD1 matches at 7 bases. V shed 0 bases and J 17 bases; nucleotides not matched to a gene: 12. CDR1 is DFQATT and CDR2 is SNEGSKA in the germline V gene (reference sequence). The CDR3 runs to 13 residues.

Comments on this clonotype: One junction end does not reproduce the germline sequence, and a read error may be involved. This chain joins TRBV19 and TRBJ1-1; D uncertain. This CDR3 region has 14 residues. Germline CDR1 reads LNHDA; CDR2 reads SQIVND (reference sequence). The CDR3 loop is CASSPEVMSTEAFF. In nucleotides, the CDR3 is TGTGCCAGTAGTCCTGAGGTCATGAGCACTGAGGCTTTCTTT.